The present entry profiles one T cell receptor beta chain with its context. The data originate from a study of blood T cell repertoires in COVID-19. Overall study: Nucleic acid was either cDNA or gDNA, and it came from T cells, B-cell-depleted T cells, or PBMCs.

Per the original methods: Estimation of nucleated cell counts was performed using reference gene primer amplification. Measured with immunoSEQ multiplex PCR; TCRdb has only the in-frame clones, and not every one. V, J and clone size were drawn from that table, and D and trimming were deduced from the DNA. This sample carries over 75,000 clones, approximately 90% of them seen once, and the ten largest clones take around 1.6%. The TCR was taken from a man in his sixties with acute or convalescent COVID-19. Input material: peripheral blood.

The CDR3 protein is CASSVGGGPYNEQFF. CDR3 coding DNA: TGTGCCAGCAGCGTAGGCGGCGGCCCCTACAATGAGCAGTTCTTC. This chain links TRBV9 with TRBJ2-1; D ambiguous. CDR1 SGDLS and CDR2 YYNGEE come from the germline V gene. Trimming removed 0 bases from V and 2 bases from J, with 9 bases in between. The CDR3 has 15 residues.